The 9 T cell receptor beta chains given below trace back to one sample, sequenced in a study of T cell changes during pregnancy in multiple sclerosis. Using immunoSEQ multiplex PCR, the repertoire was profiled, and TCRdb retains in-frame clones only, with some absent. The data hold about 35,000 clones, with roughly nine tenths observed a single time. Sequenced here: CD4+ T cells from peripheral blood mononuclear cells, sampled in the second trimester of pregnancy. These receptors were obtained from a female donor with multiple sclerosis, enrolled in a pregnancy study.

The chain carries TRBV7-2 and TRBJ2-3; 8 positions agree with TRBD1. Per the germline V gene, CDR1 is SGHTA and CDR2 is FQGNSA. With 5 bases clipped from V and 8 bases from J, the junction kept 12 bases outside the gene matches. The CDR3 spans 15 residues. The CDR3 region has the DNA TGTGCCAGCAGCCGGGGGACAGGCCGCACCTCTACGCAGTATTTT. Translation: CASSRGTGRTSTQYF.

V is TRBV18 and J is TRBJ1-6; the D gene is possibly TRBD1 (5 bases). The V end lost 4 bases, the J end lost 9 bases, and 22 bases lay between the germline ends. CDR1 KGHSH and CDR2 LQKENI come from the germline V gene. CDR3 size: 17 residues. The CDR3 DNA is TGTGCCAGCTCACGTACTGGGGGGAATTACGATCGTTCACCCCTCCACTTT. Its translation: CASSRTGGNYDRSPLHF.

V usage is TRBV19 and J usage is TRBJ1-4; D gene unclear. CDR3 length: 16 amino acids. Trimming shortened V by 5 bases and J by 0 bases, and 13 bases separated the two germline ends. The V gene's germline CDR1 is LNHDA and CDR2 SQIVND (reference sequence). The CDR3 is CASSLHAGTTNEKLFF. CDR3 DNA sequence: TGTGCCAGTAGTCTCCACGCCGGGACAACTAATGAAAAACTGTTTTTT.

The rearrangement joins TRBV5-1 to TRBJ2-7; 9 bases map to TRBD2. The CDR3 totals 15 residues. The trim removed 1 base at V and 0 bases at J, leaving 2 bases unmatched. Germline values: CDR1 SGHRS, CDR2 YFSETQ. The CDR3 protein is CASSLLAGVSYEQYF. The DNA of the CDR3 is TGCGCCAGCAGCTTGTTAGCGGGGGTCTCCTACGAGCAGTACTTC.

This chain links TRBV4-1 with TRBJ2-7; TRBD2 might be the D (6 bases). Looked up from germline, CDR1 is MGHRA and CDR2 is YSYEKL. The CDR3 runs 14 residues. Trimming took off 3 bases at V and 2 bases at J, with 11 bases between the two ends. The CDR3 region has the DNA TGCGCCAGCAGCCAGGGACTGCTCACCTACGAGCAGTACTTC. This encodes CASSQGLLTYEQYF.

The V gene is TRBV4-2, the J gene TRBJ2-1; 9 bases line up with TRBD2. CDR3 size: 17 residues. V was pared by 1 base and J by 3 bases, with 7 bases of the junction left unmatched. CDR1 is LGHNA and CDR2 is YNFKEQ in the germline V gene. The CDR3 loop reads CASSQGGLAGHYNEQFF. DNA for the CDR3: TGTGCCAGCAGCCAAGGGGGGCTAGCGGGACACTACAATGAGCAGTTCTTC.

The chain employs TRBV7-6 and TRBJ2-1, with 8 bases lining up with TRBD1. Germline CDR1 reads SGHVS; CDR2 reads FNYEAQ. The CDR3 totals 14 residues. V was pared by 5 bases and J by 4 bases, with 4 bases of the junction left unmatched. In nucleotides, the CDR3 is TGTGCCAGCAGCCCGGGACAGGAATACAATGAGCAGTTCTTC. Protein product: CASSPGQEYNEQFF.

For the CDR3, the DNA is TGTGCCAGCAGCTTGGACAGTCTAGCCAAAAACATTCAGTACTTC. It is translated as CASSLDSLAKNIQYF. The chain is built from TRBV7-8 and TRBJ2-4; D perhaps matches TRBD1 (6 bases). From germline, CDR1 is SGHVS and CDR2 FQNEAQ. The CDR3 totals 15 residues. V was cut by 3 bases and J by 0 bases, with 9 bases left in between.

V and J are TRBV10-3 and TRBJ2-1; TRBD1 aligns across 8 bases. This CDR3 contains 16 residues. Germline V CDR1 and CDR2: ENHRY, SYGVKD. Trimming at V came to 0 bases and at J to 5 bases, leaving 6 bases not matched to a gene. DNA of the CDR3: TGTGCCATCAGTGAGTCCGGGACAGGTAATGACAATGAGCAGTTCTTC. It is translated as CAISESGTGNDNEQFF.